These 12 T cell receptor beta chains share one sample of origin, sequenced in a study of blood T cell repertoires in COVID-19. The repertoire was sequenced with immunoSEQ multiplex PCR; TCRdb's copy has only in-frame clones and lacks some. The data show approximately 150,000 clones, 85% to 90% seen once. The sample was peripheral blood. These receptors all stem from a woman aged 60 to 75 with active COVID-19.

The chain couples TRBV7-8 to TRBJ2-1; D is perhaps TRBD2 (5 bases). CDR1 and CDR2 (germline): SGHVS, FQNEAQ. The CDR3 contains 17 residues. Trimming took off 5 bases at V and 0 bases at J, with 17 bases between the two ends. The CDR3 nucleotides read TGTGCCAGCAGCACTCGTGGGAGAGTAAGCTCCTACAATGAGCAGTTCTTC. This sequence encodes CASSTRGRVSSYNEQFF.

The chain links TRBV30 to TRBJ1-3; TRBD1 might be the D (5 bases). The V gene's germline CDR1 is GTSNPN and CDR2 SVGIG (reference sequence). V shed 7 bases and J shed 4 bases, with 17 bases lying between them. The length of the CDR3 is 14 residues. CDR3 in DNA: TGTGCCTCCCGGGCCCGGGGGTCGGGAAACACCATATATTTT. This encodes CASRARGSGNTIYF.

The chain links TRBV6-5 to TRBJ2-1, with D possibly matching TRBD2 (6 bases). V shed 6 bases and J shed 3 bases, with 12 bases lying between them. The CDR3 has 14 amino acids. Germline CDR1 and CDR2: MNHEY and SVGAGI. This chain's CDR3 is CASSRAGSYNEQFF. As DNA, the CDR3 is TGTGCCAGCAGCCGGGCCGGGAGCTACAATGAGCAGTTCTTC.

V is TRBV12-3 or TRBV12-4 and J is TRBJ2-7; possible D gene TRBD1, 6 bases. The CDR3 length is 12 residues. V lost 5 bases and J lost 7, with 12 bases in between. The DNA of the CDR3 is TGTGCCAGCAGTATGACAGGTATAGAGCAGTACTTC. It translates to CASSMTGIEQYF.

This chain joins TRBV29-1 and TRBJ2-3, with D possibly being TRBD1 (5 bases). CDR1 is SQVTM and CDR2 is ANQGSEA in the germline V gene. The CDR3 contains 12 residues. V lost 7 bases to trimming and J lost 1 base, with 9 bases between them. The CDR3 region is CSETDGTDTQYF. The DNA of the CDR3 is TGCAGCGAGACAGACGGCACAGATACGCAGTATTTT.

The chain recombines TRBV4-1 with TRBJ1-5, with no clear D. The CDR3 totals 14 residues. Germline V gene lookup returns CDR1 MGHRA and CDR2 YSYEKL. Trimming stripped 4 bases from V and 8 bases from J, with 15 bases between. CDR3 DNA sequence: TGCGCCAGCAGCCCCTACGGGTCCTCTGAGCCCCAGCATTTT. Translating gives CASSPYGSSEPQHF.

In DNA form, the CDR3 reads TGCGCCAGCAGCTCGGGATGGGACGAGCAGTACTTC. It yields the protein CASSSGWDEQYF. The chain links TRBV5-1 to TRBJ2-7, with D tentatively TRBD2 (5 bases). Trimming left V 3 bases short and J 5 bases short, with 9 bases between. The V gene's germline CDR1 is SGHRS and CDR2 YFSETQ. The CDR3 totals 12 residues.

The genes are TRBV20-1 and TRBJ1-2; D not certain. CDR1 is DFQATT and CDR2 is SNEGSKA in the germline V gene (reference sequence). Trimming stripped 3 bases from V and 8 bases from J, with 10 bases between. The CDR3 contains 11 residues. The CDR3 nucleotides read TGCAGTGCTAGGGAGTGGAGAGGCTACACCTTC. The encoded protein is CSAREWRGYTF.

The J gene is TRBJ2-7, the V gene TRBV23-1; TRBD2 aligns across 7 bases. TRBV23-1 is noted as an ORF with a role that remains uncertain. With V trimmed by 1 base and J by 4 bases, 7 bases remained unmatched. The CDR3 runs to 15 residues. Here the CDR3 reads CASSQLGGEKYEQYF. For the CDR3, the DNA is TGCGCCAGCAGTCAATTGGGGGGGGAAAAGTACGAGCAGTACTTC.

Only one count was recorded for this clone. The V gene is TRBV19, the J gene TRBJ2-2, with a tentative D call TRBD2 (6 bases). Germline assignment: CDR1 LNHDA and CDR2 SQIVND (reference sequence). V lost 7 bases and J lost 2, with 14 bases in between. This CDR3 is built from 15 residues. Here the CDR3 reads CASIRRGRNTGELFF. The CDR3 DNA follows: TGTGCCAGTATTAGGAGGGGACGAAACACCGGGGAGCTGTTTTTT.

Only a few counts were recorded for this clone. The chain joins TRBV5-1 to TRBJ2-1, with 11 bases aligning to TRBD2. CDR1 and CDR2 (germline): SGHRS, YFSETQ. The V and J ends lost 7 bases and 4 bases, in that order; junction bases with no gene match: 7. This CDR3 is built from 15 residues. CDR3 in amino acids: CASATGTSGYNEQFF. CDR3 nucleotides: TGCGCCAGCGCAACCGGGACTAGCGGATACAATGAGCAGTTCTTC.

This chain connects TRBV3-1 (or the pseudogene TRBV3-2) to TRBJ2-1; D is unresolved. The V gene lost 4 bases and the J gene lost 10 bases, with 11 bases spanning the gap. CDR1 LGHDT and CDR2 YNNKEL come from the germline V gene (reference sequence). The CDR3 extends over 12 amino acids. The CDR3: CASSLTTKEQFF. The DNA for the CDR3 is TGTGCCAGCAGCCTTACTACAAAGGAGCAGTTCTTC.